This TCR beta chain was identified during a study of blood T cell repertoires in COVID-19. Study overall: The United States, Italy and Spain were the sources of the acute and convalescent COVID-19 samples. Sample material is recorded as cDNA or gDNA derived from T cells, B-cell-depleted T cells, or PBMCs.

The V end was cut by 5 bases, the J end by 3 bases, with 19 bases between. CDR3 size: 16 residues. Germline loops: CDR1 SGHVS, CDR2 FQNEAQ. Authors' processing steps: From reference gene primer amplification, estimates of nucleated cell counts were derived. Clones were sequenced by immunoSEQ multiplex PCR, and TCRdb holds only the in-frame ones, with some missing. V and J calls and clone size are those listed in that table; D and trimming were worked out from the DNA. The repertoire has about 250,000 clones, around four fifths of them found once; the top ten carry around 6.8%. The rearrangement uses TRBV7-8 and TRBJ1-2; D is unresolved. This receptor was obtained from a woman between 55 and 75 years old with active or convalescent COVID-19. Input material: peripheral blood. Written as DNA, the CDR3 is TGTGCCAGCAGCCGTCGCGGGGTAGGGAAGGACTATGGCTACACCTTC. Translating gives CASSRRGVGKDYGYTF. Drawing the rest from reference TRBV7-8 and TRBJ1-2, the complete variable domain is GAGVSQSPRYKVAKRGQDVALRCDPISGHVSLFWYQQALGQGPEFLTYFQNEAQLDKSGLPSDRFFAERPEGSVSTLKIQRTQQEDSAVYLCASSRRGVGKDYGYTFGSGTRLTVV.